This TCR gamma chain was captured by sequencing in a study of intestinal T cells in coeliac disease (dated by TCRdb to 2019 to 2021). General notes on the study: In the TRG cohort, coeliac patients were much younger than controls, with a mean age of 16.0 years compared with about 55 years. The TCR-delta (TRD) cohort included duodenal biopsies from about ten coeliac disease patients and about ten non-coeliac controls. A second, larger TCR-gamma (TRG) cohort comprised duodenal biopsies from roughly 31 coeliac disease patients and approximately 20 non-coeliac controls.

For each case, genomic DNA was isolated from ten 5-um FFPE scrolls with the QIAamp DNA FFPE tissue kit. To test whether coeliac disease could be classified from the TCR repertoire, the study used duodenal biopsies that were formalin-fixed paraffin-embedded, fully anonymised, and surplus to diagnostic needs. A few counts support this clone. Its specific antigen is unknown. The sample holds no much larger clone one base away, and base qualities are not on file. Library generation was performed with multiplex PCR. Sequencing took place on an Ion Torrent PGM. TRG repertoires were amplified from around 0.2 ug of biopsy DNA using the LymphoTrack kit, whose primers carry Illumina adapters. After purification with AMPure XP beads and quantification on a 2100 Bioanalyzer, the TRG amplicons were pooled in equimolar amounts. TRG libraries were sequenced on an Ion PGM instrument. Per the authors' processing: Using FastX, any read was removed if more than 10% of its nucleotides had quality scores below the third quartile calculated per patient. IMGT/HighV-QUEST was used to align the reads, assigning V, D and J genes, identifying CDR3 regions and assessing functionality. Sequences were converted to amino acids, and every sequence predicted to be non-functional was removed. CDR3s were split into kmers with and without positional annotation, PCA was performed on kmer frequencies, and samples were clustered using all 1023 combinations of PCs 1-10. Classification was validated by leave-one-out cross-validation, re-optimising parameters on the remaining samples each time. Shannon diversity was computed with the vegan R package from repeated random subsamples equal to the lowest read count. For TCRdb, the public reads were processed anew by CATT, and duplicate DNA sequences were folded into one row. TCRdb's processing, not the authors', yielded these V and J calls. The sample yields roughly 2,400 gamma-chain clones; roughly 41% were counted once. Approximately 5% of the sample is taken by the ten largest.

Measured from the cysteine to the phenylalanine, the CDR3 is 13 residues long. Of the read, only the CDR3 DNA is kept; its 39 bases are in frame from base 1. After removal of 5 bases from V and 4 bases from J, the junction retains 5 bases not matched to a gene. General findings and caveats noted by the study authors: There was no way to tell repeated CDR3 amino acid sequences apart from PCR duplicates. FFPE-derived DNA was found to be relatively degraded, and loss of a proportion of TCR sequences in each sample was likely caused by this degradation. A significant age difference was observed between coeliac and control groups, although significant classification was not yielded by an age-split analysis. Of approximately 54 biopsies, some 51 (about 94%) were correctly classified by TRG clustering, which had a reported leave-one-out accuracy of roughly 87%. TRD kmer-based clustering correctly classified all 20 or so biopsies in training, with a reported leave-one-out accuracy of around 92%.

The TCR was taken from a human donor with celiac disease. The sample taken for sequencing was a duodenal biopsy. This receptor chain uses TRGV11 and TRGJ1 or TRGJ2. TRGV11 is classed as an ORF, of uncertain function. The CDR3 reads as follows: CACWINPYYKKLF. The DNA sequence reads TGTGCCTGCTGGATTAATCCGTATTATAAGAAACTCTTT.